This TCR beta chain appears in the sequencing data of a study of regulatory T cells in long-lasting Graves disease. Study in general: Patients newly diagnosed with Graves' had been on antithyroid drugs for under 3 months.

This CDR3 contains 15 residues. The V and J ends lost 4 bases and 2 bases, in that order; junction bases with no gene match: 5. CDR1 is MNHNS and CDR2 is SASEGT in the germline V gene. The time point was: newly diagnosed GD, antithyroid drugs for less than 3 months. Preparation of the TCR library used RNA extracted from PBMCs. This clonotype was detected many times. Libraries of TCR beta came from iRepertoire HTBI primers plus Arm-PCR of CDR3 regions. TCRdb reprocessed the multiplex PCR reads via MiXCR and lists one record per CDR3 protein. The table lists 350,000 to 450,000 distinct CDR3 sequences, 14% to 15% of them singletons. These data were also filed under a second study, of T cells in Graves' hyperthyroidism and ophthalmopathy. That report adds: Blood also carried most thyroid clonotypes expanded above 0.001. Ophthalmopathy could be told apart from stable hyperthyroidism with a 13 V-J model.

The gene calls are TRBV6-1 and TRBJ2-7; 10 positions agree with TRBD1. The clonotype comes from a woman between 35 and 50 years old with Graves disease. Sample: peripheral blood mononuclear cells (PBMCs), taken at new diagnosis, from a patient treated with antithyroid drugs. CDR3: CASSVPGTGAYEQYF. Written as DNA, the CDR3 is TGTGCCAGCAGTGTCCCCGGGACAGGGGCCTACGAGCAGTACTTC.